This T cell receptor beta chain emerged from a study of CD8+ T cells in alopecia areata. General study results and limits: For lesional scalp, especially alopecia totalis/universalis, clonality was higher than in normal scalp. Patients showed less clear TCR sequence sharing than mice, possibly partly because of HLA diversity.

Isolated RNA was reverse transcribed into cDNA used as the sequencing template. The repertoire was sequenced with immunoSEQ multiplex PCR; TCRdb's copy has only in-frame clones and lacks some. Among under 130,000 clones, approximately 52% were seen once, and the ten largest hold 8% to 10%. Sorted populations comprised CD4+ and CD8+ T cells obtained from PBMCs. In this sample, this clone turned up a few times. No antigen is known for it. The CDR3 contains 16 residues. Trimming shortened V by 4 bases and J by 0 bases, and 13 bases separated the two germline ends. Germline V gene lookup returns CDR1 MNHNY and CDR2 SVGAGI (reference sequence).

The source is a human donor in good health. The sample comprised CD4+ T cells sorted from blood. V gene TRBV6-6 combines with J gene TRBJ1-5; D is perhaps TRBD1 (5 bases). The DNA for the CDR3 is TGTGCCAGCAGTTCGGGTCAGAGGGGTAGCAATCAGCCCCAGCATTTT. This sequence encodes CASSSGQRGSNQPQHF.